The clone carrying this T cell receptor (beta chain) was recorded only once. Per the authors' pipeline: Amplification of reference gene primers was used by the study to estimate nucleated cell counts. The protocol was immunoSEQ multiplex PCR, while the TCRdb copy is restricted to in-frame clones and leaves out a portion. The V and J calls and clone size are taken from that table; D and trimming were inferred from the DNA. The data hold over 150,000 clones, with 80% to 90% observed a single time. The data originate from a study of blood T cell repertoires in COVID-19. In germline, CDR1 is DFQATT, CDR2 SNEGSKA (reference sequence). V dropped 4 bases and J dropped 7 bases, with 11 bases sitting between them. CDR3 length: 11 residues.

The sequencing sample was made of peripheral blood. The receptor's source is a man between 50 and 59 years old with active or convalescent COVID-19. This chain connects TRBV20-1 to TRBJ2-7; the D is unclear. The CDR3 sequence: CSAKDTQEQYF. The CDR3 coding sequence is TGCAGTGCTAAAGACACCCAGGAGCAGTACTTC.